These 22 T cell receptor beta chains came from one sample sequenced in a study of lymphopenia after photon versus proton radiotherapy. The protocol was immunoSEQ multiplex PCR, while the TCRdb copy is restricted to in-frame clones and leaves out a portion. Among roughly 25,000 clones listed, approximately 86% were seen once. The starting material was peripheral blood, obtained from a patient treated with photon-based radiotherapy. These receptor sequences come from a man aged 50 to 59 with gastric cancer.

The chain joins TRBV6-1 to TRBJ1-2; D is unresolved. The CDR3 runs 15 residues. V lost 3 bases and J 0 bases, leaving 11 bases between the germline ends. CDR1 and CDR2 (germline): MNHNS, SASEGT. The CDR3 is CASSEISGSNYGYTF. CDR3 DNA sequence: TGTGCCAGCAGTGAGATCTCGGGATCTAACTATGGCTACACCTTC.

A single count supports this clone. The V gene is TRBV19, the J gene TRBJ1-5, with no clear D. Germline CDR1 is LNHDA and CDR2 is SQIVND (reference sequence). Trimming took off 8 bases at V and 5 bases at J, with 16 bases between the two ends. The CDR3 has 14 residues. The chain's CDR3 is CASEIRKEYQPQHF. The CDR3 nucleotides read TGTGCCAGTGAAATAAGAAAGGAGTATCAGCCCCAGCATTTT.

This clone ranks as large (0.1 to 1%). This sequence joins TRBV7-8 and TRBJ2-7; D ambiguous. V dropped 3 bases and J dropped 2 bases, with 14 bases sitting between them. Germline-derived CDR1 and CDR2 are SGHVS and FQNEAQ. The length of the CDR3 is 15 residues. CDR3: CASSFGTTDTYEQYF. The CDR3 nucleotides read TGTGCCAGCAGCTTCGGTACGACGGATACCTACGAGCAGTACTTC. Full variable domain (outside the CDR3, taken from reference TRBV7-8 and TRBJ2-7): GAGVSQSPRYKVAKRGQDVALRCDPISGHVSLFWYQQALGQGPEFLTYFQNEAQLDKSGLPSDRFFAERPEGSVSTLKIQRTQQEDSAVYLCASSFGTTDTYEQYFGPGTRLTVT.

The chain is built from TRBV25-1 and TRBJ1-4; D is undetermined. V lost 3 bases and J lost 10, with 15 bases in between. Germline V gene lookup returns CDR1 MGHDK and CDR2 SYGVNS. The CDR3 is 14 amino acids. The CDR3 DNA follows: TGTGCCAGCAGTGATTCCGGCCCCCTGGCAAAACTGTTTTTT. Translation gives CASSDSGPLAKLFF. Combining the CDR3 with reference TRBV25-1 and TRBJ1-4 gives the whole variable domain EADIYQTPRYLVIGTGKKITLECSQTMGHDKMYWYQQDPGMELHLIHYSYGVNSTEKGDLSSESTVSRIRTEHFPLTLESARPSHTSQYLCASSDSGPLAKLFFGSGTQLSVL.

The chain recombines TRBV5-1 with TRBJ1-1; D gene unclear. Between the trimmed V and J ends, which lost 0 bases and 1 base, there was a span of 4 bases. Germline V gene data show CDR1 as SGHRS and CDR2 as YFSETQ. The CDR3 contains 13 residues. The CDR3 protein is CASSLDPNTEAFF. The CDR3 nucleotides read TGCGCCAGCAGCTTGGATCCGAACACTGAAGCTTTCTTT. The complete variable domain, with remaining parts taken from reference TRBV5-1 and TRBJ1-1, reads KAGVTQTPRYLIKTRGQQVTLSCSPISGHRSVSWYQQTPGQGLQFLFEYFSETQRNKGNFPGRFSGRQFSNSRSEMNVSTLELGDSALYLCASSLDPNTEAFFGQGTRLTVV.

The V gene is TRBV27, the J gene TRBJ1-2; the D gene is possibly TRBD1 (6 bases). CDR1 and CDR2 from the germline V gene are MNHEY and SMNVEV (reference sequence). Trimming took off 0 bases at V and 8 bases at J, with 10 bases between the two ends. The CDR3 spans 13 residues. The DNA for the CDR3 is TGTGCCAGCAGTTTATCAGGGGGGAGAGGCTACACCTTC. Residues: CASSLSGGRGYTF.

This chain uses TRBV6-4 with TRBJ2-7; tentatively, D is TRBD2 (7 bases). Germline assignment: CDR1 MRHNA and CDR2 SNTAGT. The CDR3 is 16 residues long. V lost 7 bases and J 1 base, leaving 20 bases between the germline ends. DNA for the CDR3: TGTGCCAGCATCCAAGGGGGAGGGTTAGGTTCCTACGAGCAGTACTTC. This sequence encodes CASIQGGGLGSYEQYF.

This chain joins TRBV6-1 and TRBJ1-1; no firm D call. Germline CDR1 reads MNHNS; CDR2 reads SASEGT. Trimming took off 0 bases at V and 7 bases at J, with 6 bases between the two ends. The CDR3 contains 12 residues. As DNA, the CDR3 is TGTGCCAGCAGTGAAGCTTGGAGTGAAGCTTTCTTT. This gives the protein CASSEAWSEAFF.

This sequence joins TRBV4-3 and TRBJ2-5; D gene uncertain. The tail of the sequence fits TRBJ2-7 better, so the J call may be wrong. Germline V gene sequence: CDR1 LGHNA, CDR2 YSLEER. The CDR3 extends over 15 amino acids. CDR3 sequence reads: CASRWHLGASYEQYF. In DNA form, the CDR3 reads TGCGCCAGCAGGTGGCACCTAGGAGCATCCTACGAGCAGTACTTC.

V and J are TRBV5-5 and TRBJ1-4; D uncertain. V dropped 6 bases and J dropped 7 bases, with 7 bases sitting between them. Germline V lookup: CDR1 SGHKS, CDR2 YYEKEE (reference sequence). CDR3 size: 11 residues. DNA for the CDR3: TGTGCCAGCACCAAGTCTGAAAAACTGTTTTTT. Translated: CASTKSEKLFF. Full variable domain (outside the CDR3, taken from reference TRBV5-5 and TRBJ1-4): DAGVTQSPTHLIKTRGQQVTLRCSPISGHKSVSWYQQVLGQGPQFIFQYYEKEERGRGNFPDRFSARQFPNYSSELNVNALLLGDSALYLCASTKSEKLFFGSGTQLSVL.

The genes are TRBV5-6 and TRBJ1-5; 7 positions agree with TRBD1. The CDR3 runs 14 residues. The V gene end was trimmed by 3 bases and the J gene end by 7 bases; junction bases not matched to a gene: 7. Germline CDR1 reads SGHDT; CDR2 reads YYEEEE. CDR3 nucleotides: TGTGCCAGCAGCTGGGGGGAGGGGGCCCAGCCCCAGCATTTT. Its translation: CASSWGEGAQPQHF.

The chain employs TRBV2 and TRBJ2-7; 8 positions agree with TRBD1. Trimming took 5 bases from V and 2 from J; bases not matched to a gene: 5. The CDR3 consists of 14 residues. The germline gives CDR1 SNHLY, CDR2 FYNNEI. This CDR3 reads CASSKDRGPYEQYF. DNA for the CDR3: TGTGCCAGCAGTAAAGACAGGGGACCCTACGAGCAGTACTTC.

CDR3 sequence: CASSLNFVYEQYF. The DNA for the CDR3 is TGTGCCAGCAGTTTAAACTTTGTCTACGAGCAGTACTTC. V is TRBV6-6 and J is TRBJ2-7; no clear D gene. The CDR3 spans 13 residues. V lost 4 bases and J 3 bases, leaving 10 bases between the germline ends. Per the germline V gene, CDR1 is MNHNY and CDR2 is SVGAGI (reference sequence).

This chain connects TRBV19 to TRBJ2-5, with TRBD1 as a possible D gene (6 bases). The germline V gene has CDR1 LNHDA and CDR2 SQIVND (reference sequence). V was shortened by 5 bases and J by 3 bases, with 13 bases between the two germline ends. The CDR3 consists of 14 residues. This CDR3 is CASSLQGKKETQYF. The CDR3 DNA reads TGTGCCAGTAGTCTCCAGGGGAAGAAAGAGACCCAGTACTTC.

V gene TRBV11-2 combines with J gene TRBJ2-3, with 8 bases identical to TRBD2. The V gene's germline CDR1 is SGHAT and CDR2 FQNNGV. The CDR3 runs to 16 residues. The ends lost 1 base at V and 2 bases at J; junction bases unmatched: 5. Written as DNA, the CDR3 is TGTGCCAGCAGCTTAGGGGCGGGGGGCCCCACAGATACGCAGTATTTT. Protein product: CASSLGAGGPTDTQYF.

V usage is TRBV27 and J usage is TRBJ2-2; D not certain. The CDR3 contains 16 residues. The V gene's germline CDR1 is MNHEY and CDR2 SMNVEV (reference sequence). V was trimmed by 3 bases and J by 0 bases, leaving 11 bases between them. The CDR3 is CASSFKVRANTGELFF. In DNA form, the CDR3 reads TGTGCCAGCAGTTTTAAGGTGAGAGCGAACACCGGGGAGCTGTTTTTT.

This clone has a handful of counts. The V call is TRBV5-6, the J call TRBJ2-7, with unresolved D. Trimming pared 4 bases from V and 0 bases from J, leaving 11 bases between. Germline V gives CDR1 SGHDT, CDR2 YYEEEE. The CDR3 is made up of 14 amino acids. The CDR3 reads CASSNPRFSYEQYF. The CDR3 nucleotides are TGTGCCAGCAGCAATCCTCGGTTCTCCTACGAGCAGTACTTC.

The chain joins TRBV2 to TRBJ2-7; D is unresolved. CDR1 is SNHLY, CDR2 FYNNEI, per germline. V dropped 2 bases and J dropped 1 base, with 12 bases sitting between them. The CDR3 has 15 amino acids. CDR3 DNA: TGTGCCAGCAGTGAAACCTTCTTATTATCCTACGAGCAGTACTTC. Translating gives CASSETFLLSYEQYF.

V gene TRBV11-2 combines with J gene TRBJ1-2; tentative D call: TRBD1 (5 bases). From germline, CDR1 is SGHAT and CDR2 FQNNGV. The CDR3 length is 15 residues. V lost 2 bases, J lost 0 bases, and 10 bases lay in between. CDR3 sequence: CASSLSGAANYGYTF. CDR3 nucleotide sequence: TGTGCCAGCAGCTTATCCGGGGCGGCTAACTATGGCTACACCTTC.

The chain uses TRBV19 and TRBJ1-4, with no clear D. Germline-derived CDR1 and CDR2 are LNHDA and SQIVND (reference sequence). This CDR3 spans 15 amino acids. Trimming pared 5 bases from V and 8 bases from J, leaving 18 bases between. DNA of the CDR3: TGTGCCAGTAGTCGTTCGGCGGGCCCGAGGGAAAAACTGTTTTTT. Translating it yields CASSRSAGPREKLFF.

This chain joins TRBV19 and TRBJ2-2; no reliable D call. The CDR3 spans 13 residues. Germline V gene sequence: CDR1 LNHDA, CDR2 SQIVND (reference sequence). V shed 2 bases and J shed 4 bases, with 5 bases lying between them. CDR3: CASSIWVTGELFF. The CDR3 DNA reads TGTGCCAGTAGTATATGGGTCACCGGGGAGCTGTTTTTT.

The V call is TRBV18, the J call TRBJ1-1, with D unclear. CDR1 KGHSH and CDR2 LQKENI come from the germline V gene. The CDR3 extends over 15 amino acids. V was trimmed by 8 bases and J by 3 bases, leaving 19 bases between them. CDR3 loop: CASGDRAEWHTEAFF. The CDR3, as DNA: TGTGCCAGCGGGGATAGGGCGGAGTGGCACACTGAAGCTTTCTTT.